This is a list of T cell receptor beta chains from one sample in a study of blood T cell repertoires in COVID-19. Method: immunoSEQ multiplex PCR; TCRdb's copy keeps in-frame clones and lacks some. The sample consists of about 170,000 clones, around nine tenths of them appearing once. Input material: peripheral blood. Receptor source: an older man with acute or convalescent COVID-19. Both conserved end residues are part of each CDR3. The D gene is left open where the match is weak. A clone size is listed for some rows: how often the clone was seen (once, few, many), or a class if it is expanded.

j_call clone_size d_call v_call cdr3_nt cdr3_aa
TRBJ2-7 NA TRBD1 TRBV3-1/TRBV3-2 TGTGCCAGCAGCCTTGGGACAGGGGGAGCCTACGAGCAGTACTTC CASSLGTGGAYEQYF
TRBJ2-1 NA TRBD1 TRBV5-6 TGTGCCAGCAGCGCGACAGGGCTCCCCTACAATGAGCAGTTCTTC CASSATGLPYNEQFF
TRBJ1-5 few NA TRBV18 TGTGCCAGCTCACCAGGTAGTGATCAGCCCCAGCATTTT CASSPGSDQPQHF
TRBJ1-2 NA NA TRBV7-2 TGTGCCAGCAGTCCTGACAGGAACTATGGCTACACCTTC CASSPDRNYGYTF
TRBJ1-1 NA NA TRBV27 TGTGCCAGCAGTTTGGGAGGGAGGCACACTGAAGCTTTCTTT CASSLGGRHTEAFF
TRBJ2-7 NA TRBD1 TRBV28 TGTGCCAGCAGTTTCGGACAGGGGGAGCAGTACTTC CASSFGQGEQYF
TRBJ1-2 NA NA TRBV7-2 TGTGCCAGCAGCTTAGAGACTGCCTATGGCTACACCTTC CASSLETAYGYTF
TRBJ2-7 NA TRBD2 TRBV27 TGTGCCAGCAGCAATAACGCAGCGGGAGCCTACGAGCAGTACTTC CASSNNAAGAYEQYF
TRBJ2-6 NA NA TRBV19 TGTGCCAGTAGTACGGACACCAGGGACGTCCTGACTTTC CASSTDTRDVLTF
TRBJ2-3 NA NA TRBV15 TGTGCCACCAGCAGAGAACGGGCGGGGCGCACAGATACGCAGTATTTT CATSRERAGRTDTQYF
TRBJ2-1 NA NA TRBV6-5 TGTGCCAGCAGCTCTGGTCGGGTCCTCTACAATGAGCAGTTCTTC CASSSGRVLYNEQFF
TRBJ2-1 NA NA TRBV2 TGTGCCAGCAAGGAGTTTCATTTGGAGTTCTTC CASKEFHLEFF
TRBJ2-3 NA TRBD2 TRBV7-3 TGTGCCAGCAGCGCCCAAGGTAGCGGGAGTGCAGATACGCAGTATTTT CASSAQGSGSADTQYF
TRBJ1-2 NA NA TRBV2 TGTGCCAGCAGGCCCGATCTTAGTTATGGCTACACCTTC CASRPDLSYGYTF
TRBJ1-3 NA NA TRBV7-3 TGTGCCAGCAGCCCCCAGTCGCGGGGGCCTGGAAACACCATATATTTT CASSPQSRGPGNTIYF
TRBJ1-6 once TRBD1 TRBV3-1/TRBV3-2 TGTGCCAGCAGCCTGACAGGGAATGATTCACCCCTCCACTTT CASSLTGNDSPLHF
TRBJ2-3 NA NA TRBV3-1/TRBV3-2 TGTGCCAGCAGCCATCGAGGTGGGAGTCGATATACGCAGTATTTT CASSHRGGSRYTQYF
TRBJ1-1 NA TRBD1 TRBV27 TGTGCCAGCAGTTTAATAGGTGGGCAGGGGGCGTGGGCTTTCTTT CASSLIGGQGAWAFF
TRBJ1-2 NA TRBD1 TRBV5-6 TGTGCCAGCAGCTTGGCTAAGGGGGCCTATGGCTACACCTTC CASSLAKGAYGYTF
TRBJ2-1 once NA TRBV24-1 TGTGCCACCTCCTGGGCAGGTACGACGAATGAGCAGTTCTTC CATSWAGTTNEQFF
TRBJ2-5 NA TRBD1 TRBV7-2 TGTGCCAGCAGCTTAGCGGGACAGGCCTTCCTTGAGACCCAGTACTTC CASSLAGQAFLETQYF
TRBJ2-3 NA TRBD2 TRBV9 TGTGCCAGCAGCCCCCGTTTAGCGGGGTCCACAGATACGCAGTATTTT CASSPRLAGSTDTQYF
TRBJ2-1 NA TRBD1 TRBV6-2/TRBV6-3 TGTGCCAGCAGCCCTGGAGGACAGGTTAACAATGAGCAGTTCTTC CASSPGGQVNNEQFF
TRBJ1-5 NA TRBD1 TRBV7-2 TGTGCCAGCAGCCTAACCGGGACAGGGGATCGGACCCAGCATTTT CASSLTGTGDRTQHF
TRBJ2-7 NA NA TRBV28 TGTGCCAGCAGTCTCCCCCTATTAACCTACGAGCAGTACTTC CASSLPLLTYEQYF
TRBJ1-6 NA NA TRBV6-5 TGTGCCAGCAGGGGGCCGTCGCATTCACCCCTCCACTTT CASRGPSHSPLHF
TRBJ2-2 NA TRBD2 TRBV6-2/TRBV6-3 TGTGCCAGCAGCGCCCTAGCGGGGGTCGCGGGCGGGGAGCTGTTTTTT CASSALAGVAGGELFF
TRBJ2-6 NA NA TRBV19 TGTGCCAGTAGTATAGATGGTTCCGGGACTGGGGCCAACGTCCTGACTTTC CASSIDGSGTGANVLTF
TRBJ1-2 NA NA TRBV2 TGTGCCAGCAGTATACAGGAAAACTATGGCTACACCTTC CASSIQENYGYTF
TRBJ2-3 NA NA TRBV11-2 TGTGCCAGCAGCCACCTGACAAAAAGCACAGATACGCAGTATTTT CASSHLTKSTDTQYF
TRBJ2-3 NA NA TRBV7-9 TGTGCCAGCAGCTTATTCGGGACAGCGGGACTAGGGGGGACAGATACGCAGTATTTT CASSLFGTAGLGGTDTQYF
TRBJ2-6 NA NA TRBV6-5 TGTGCCAGCACTCTAGCAGGACCTGGGGCCAACGTCCTGACTTTC CASTLAGPGANVLTF
TRBJ1-2 NA NA TRBV4-1 TGCGCCAGCAGCCAAGTGGGGCGGATTAACTATGGCTACACCTTC CASSQVGRINYGYTF
TRBJ2-2 NA NA TRBV4-3 TGCGCCAGCAGCTACGGACAGAACACCGGGGAGCTGTTTTTT CASSYGQNTGELFF
TRBJ1-3 few NA TRBV5-8 TGTGCCAGCAGCCAACCGATAGGGGGACGCTTGACTGGAAACACCATATATTTT CASSQPIGGRLTGNTIYF
TRBJ1-2 once NA TRBV4-2 TGTGCCAGCAGCCAAGATCCCGGGGATGGCTACACCTTC CASSQDPGDGYTF
TRBJ2-3 NA NA TRBV29-1 TGCAGCGTTGTAGAGGGCTGGACAGATACGCAGTATTTT CSVVEGWTDTQYF
TRBJ2-5 NA TRBD1 TRBV7-7 TGTGCCAGCAGCTTAGACGGGACAGGGACGCAGACCCAGTACTTC CASSLDGTGTQTQYF
TRBJ1-2 NA NA TRBV11-1 TGTGCCAGCAGCTTGGAGGGCGTCGTTGGCTACACCTTC CASSLEGVVGYTF